This TCR beta chain comes out of a study of blood T cells in healthy people across ages. The study's findings and limits: With unsorted PBMCs, a conclusive comparison of naive versus antigen-experienced cells was not possible. Among long-lived donors, naive CD4+ cells were more numerous and diversity higher than in aged donors.

CDR3 length: 16 amino acids. Germline V gives CDR1 SNHLY, CDR2 FYNNEI. V lost 3 bases and J lost 11, with 24 bases in between. A sample-barcoded 5' primer and a J-beta primer mix were used in a second PCR of about 7 to 12 cycles. TCRdb recomputed calls from the 5' RACE reads with MiXCR, one row per CDR3 protein. Of about 770,000 distinct CDR3 sequences listed, about 42% were seen once; the top ten hold roughly 19%. This clonotype was counted between two and nine times. Its antigen is as yet unknown. This TCR was recovered from a man between 60 and 70 years old in good health. The chain is built from TRBV2 and TRBJ2-3; perhaps TRBD1 as D (5 bases). Sequences were obtained from blood. The CDR3 loop is CASSEAPTNGGTGQYF. DNA of the CDR3: TGTGCCAGCAGTGAGGCCCCGACAAACGGTGGCACAGGGCAGTATTTT.